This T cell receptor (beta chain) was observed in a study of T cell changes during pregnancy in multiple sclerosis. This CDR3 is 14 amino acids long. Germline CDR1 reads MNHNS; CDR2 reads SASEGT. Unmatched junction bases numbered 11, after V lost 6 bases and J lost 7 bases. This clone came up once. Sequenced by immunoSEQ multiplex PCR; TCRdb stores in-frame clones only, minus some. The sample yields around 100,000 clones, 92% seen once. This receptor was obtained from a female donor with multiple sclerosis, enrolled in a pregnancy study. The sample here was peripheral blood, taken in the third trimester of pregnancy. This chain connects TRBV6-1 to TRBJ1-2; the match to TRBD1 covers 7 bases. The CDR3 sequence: CASRVTLTGSGYTF. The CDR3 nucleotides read TGTGCCAGCAGGGTCACTCTGACAGGGTCTGGCTACACCTTC.